The rows below give T cell receptor beta chains drawn from one sample of a study of regulatory T cells in long-lasting Graves disease. TCRdb itself ran the multiplex PCR reads through MiXCR, one entry per CDR3 protein. The table has hundreds of thousands of distinct CDR3 sequences, about 16% seen once. The data were also submitted as part of a second study, on T cells in Graves' hyperthyroidism and ophthalmopathy.

Sequences were derived from peripheral blood mononuclear cells (PBMCs), sampled at new diagnosis, from a patient treated with antithyroid drugs. The receptors stem from a woman between 40 and 65 years old with Graves disease. Each CDR3 is given with its conserved first and last residue. A D gene is named only where the DNA matches it firmly. Size values are once, few and many counts, or a class for expanded clones, and some rows have none.

>.|TRBV12-3/TRBV12-4|.|TRBJ1-6
TGTGCCAGCAGTGGGAGTCGACTAAATTCACCCCTCCACTTT
CASSGSRLNSPLHF
>.|TRBV9|.|TRBJ2-6
TGTGCCAGCAGCCTCATGGCCAACGTCCTGACTTTC
CASSLMANVLTF
>.|TRBV6-1|.|TRBJ2-1
TGTGCCAGCAGCCGAGCGGCTTCCTACAATGAGCAGTTCTTC
CASSRAASYNEQFF
>many|TRBV3-1|TRBD1|TRBJ1-6
TGTGCCAGCAGCCAGGCCGGACAGGGGCTAAGGTCACCCCTCCACTTT
CASSQAGQGLRSPLHF
>few|TRBV28|.|TRBJ2-1
TGTGCCAGCAGTCTCACTTACACCTCTAGCTCCTACAATGAGCAGTTCTTC
CASSLTYTSSSYNEQFF
>few|TRBV10-3|TRBD1|TRBJ1-5
TGTGCCATCAGTGAGGCACACGGACAGGCCCCCGGGCAGCCCCAGCATTTT
CAISEAHGQAPGQPQHF
>many|TRBV28|.|TRBJ1-1
TGTGCCAGCAGCCGCTCGTTCGGGGCTGAAGCTTTCTTT
CASSRSFGAEAFF
>few|TRBV2|.|TRBJ2-7
TGTGCCAGCAGTGCCCCCGGGACAGAGCAGTACTTC
CASSAPGTEQYF
>few|TRBV5-1|.|TRBJ2-1
TGCGCCAGCAATCGGGGGCAAAACTACAATGAGCAGTTCTTC
CASNRGQNYNEQFF
>many|TRBV4-1|TRBD2|TRBJ2-3
TGCGCCAGCAGCCAAGTAGCGGGAGCCACAGATACGCAGTATTTT
CASSQVAGATDTQYF
>.|TRBV20-1|TRBD2|TRBJ2-1
TGCAGTGCTAAAGTGTCAGCGGGGGGGAATGAGCAGTTCTTC
CSAKVSAGGNEQFF
>.|TRBV20-1|TRBD1|TRBJ1-6
TGCAGTGCGACTACAGGGGGCGGGAATTCACCCCTCCACTTT
CSATTGGGNSPLHF
>.|TRBV2|.|TRBJ1-2
TGTGCCAGCAGGTATCACCTTGGTGGCTACACCTTC
CASRYHLGGYTF
>many|TRBV7-2|.|TRBJ2-5
TGCGCCAGCAGTGCTGGGGGAGAGACCCAGTACTTC
CASSAGGETQYF
>many|TRBV20-1|.|TRBJ2-2
TGCAGTGCTAGAGACGGGGGCAACACCGGGGAGCTGTTTTTT
CSARDGGNTGELFF
>many|TRBV3-1|.|TRBJ1-1
TGTGCCAGCAGCCTCAGGTACACTGAAGCTTTCTTT
CASSLRYTEAFF
>many|TRBV28|TRBD1|TRBJ1-5
TGTGCCAGCAGTTCTACAGGGGGCCGTCAGCCCCAGCATTTT
CASSSTGGRQPQHF
>many|TRBV12-3/TRBV12-4|.|TRBJ1-6
TGTGCCAGCAGTTTGAGTATCTCCTATAATTCACCCCTCCACTTT
CASSLSISYNSPLHF
>many|TRBV6-2/TRBV6-3|.|TRBJ1-4
TGTGCCAGCAGTGGCCGGACCGGGACACCCCTACTACGGGATGAAAAACTGTTTTTT
CASSGRTGTPLLRDEKLFF
>many|TRBV12-3/TRBV12-4|.|TRBJ1-1
TGTGCCAGCACCCAGGGAGGGTTTACTGAAGCTTTCTTT
CASTQGGFTEAFF
>many|TRBV11-3|.|TRBJ2-2
TGTGCCAGCAGCAGCTCCCAGCCGACGTCTACGGAGAGAACCGGGGAGCTGTTTTTT
CASSSSQPTSTERTGELFF
>many|TRBV7-3|.|TRBJ2-2
TGTGCCAGCAGGGGAAACACCGGGGAGCTGTTTTTT
CASRGNTGELFF
>many|TRBV28|.|TRBJ1-5
TGTGCCAGCAGTTTAGGTCTTCAGCCCCAGCATTTT
CASSLGLQPQHF
>few|TRBV19|.|TRBJ1-1
TGTGCCAGTAGTAAAAGGACACGGCCGGGACCTGTAGCTTTCTTT
CASSKRTRPGPVAFF
>few|TRBV9|.|TRBJ2-7
TGTGCCAGCAGCGTAGAGGGCGAGCAGTACTTC
CASSVEGEQYF
>many|TRBV12-3/TRBV12-4|.|TRBJ1-3
TGTGCCAGCAGTTTAAACGGAAACACCATATATTTT
CASSLNGNTIYF
>.|TRBV14|.|TRBJ1-2
TGTGCCAGCAGCCAAGAGTACCTCCCTCGGGGCTATGGCTACACCTTC
CASSQEYLPRGYGYTF
>.|TRBV29-1|.|TRBJ2-7
TGCAGCGCCACGGGCCAGCGCCCCTACGAGCAGTACTTC
CSATGQRPYEQYF
>many|TRBV29-1|.|TRBJ2-1
TGCAGCGTTGGTTACAATGAGCAGTTCTTC
CSVGYNEQFF
>many|TRBV20-1|TRBD2|TRBJ2-1
TGCAGTGCTCCTGCGGGGGGGCTCTACAATGAGCAGTTCTTC
CSAPAGGLYNEQFF
>few|TRBV20-1|.|TRBJ2-7
TGCAGTGCTAGAGATCGTTCAGGGTTCGAGCAGTACTTC
CSARDRSGFEQYF
>.|TRBV15|.|TRBJ2-7
TGTGCCACCAGCATTTTCAGGGGCACCTACGAGCAGTACTTC
CATSIFRGTYEQYF
>.|TRBV20-1|TRBD1|TRBJ1-3
TGCAGTGCTAGTCTGGGACAGGGGCCGTCTGGAAACACCATATATTTT
CSASLGQGPSGNTIYF
>many|TRBV10-3|.|TRBJ2-3
TGTGCCATCAGTGAGTCCTGGGGCGCAGATACGCAGTATTTT
CAISESWGADTQYF
>few|TRBV5-1|.|TRBJ1-2
TGCGCCAGCAGCTCGGACCTCATGTGGGGCTACACCTTC
CASSSDLMWGYTF
>many|TRBV28|.|TRBJ1-1
TGTGCCAGCAGTTACCGGACAGTCACTGAAGCTTTCTTT
CASSYRTVTEAFF
>few|TRBV19|TRBD2|TRBJ2-2
TGTGCCAGTAGTTTCCCGGGGGCTAGCGGGGGGACTAACACCGGGGAGCTGTTTTTT
CASSFPGASGGTNTGELFF
>many|TRBV24-1|.|TRBJ2-5
TGTGCCACCAGTGATTATTGCGGCGGGCAAGAGACCCAGTACTTC
CATSDYCGGQETQYF
>many|TRBV2|TRBD1|TRBJ1-1
TGTGCCAGCCTCCCATCCAACAGGGGGACTGAAGCTTTCTTT
CASLPSNRGTEAFF
>many|TRBV12-3/TRBV12-4|.|TRBJ1-2
TGTGCCAGCAGTTTATCTGGGGCCTATGGCTACACCTTC
CASSLSGAYGYTF